This TCR beta chain emerged from a study of radiotherapy plus CTLA-4 blockade in lung cancer. Study-wide context: Disease control reached more than 25%, with objective responses in around 19%.

This CDR3 region has 15 residues. V lost 0 bases and J lost 2; bases outside the gene matches: 4. Germline loops: CDR1 SGHRS, CDR2 YFSETQ. The table came from immunoSEQ multiplex PCR; TCRdb's copy has only in-frame clones and leaves some out. The sample carries 11,000 to 15,000 clones, roughly 86% recorded once. The material sequenced was peripheral blood, taken from a patient treated with radiotherapy plus ipilimumab. The J gene is TRBJ1-2, the V gene TRBV5-1; TRBD1 aligns across 7 bases. The clonotype was recovered from a human donor with non-small cell lung cancer that progressed on radiotherapy plus ipilimumab. Some clones in this sample may be carry-over from other donors' samples. The CDR3 nucleotides are TGCGCCAGCAGCTTGGCTCCGGGACAGAACTATGGCTACACCTTC. It codes for CASSLAPGQNYGYTF.